Sequencing of this T cell receptor beta chain was carried out in a study of Tregs in tolerant kidney transplant recipients. Some clones are missing from TCRdb's copy, which holds only in-frame ones; the method was immunoSEQ multiplex PCR. The data show 75,000 to 100,000 clones, with roughly nine tenths seen just once and roughly 5% held by the top ten. This CDR3 spans 15 amino acids. Per germline, CDR1 WNHNN and CDR2 SYGVQD (reference sequence). The V gene end was trimmed by 5 bases and the J gene end by 0 bases; junction bases not matched to a gene: 4. Source material: CD8+ T cells from blood. The chain employs TRBV10-1 and TRBJ2-3, with 8 bases fitting TRBD1. The TCR originated in a human donor in good health. CDR3 nucleotide sequence: TGCGCCAGCAGTATCCGGACAGGGAGCACAGATACGCAGTATTTT. Translating gives CASSIRTGSTDTQYF.